These 15 T cell receptor beta chains share one sample of origin, sequenced in a study of CXCR3-negative and CXCR3-positive naive CD8 T cells. Whole-study findings and limits: CXCR3-expressing naive cells carried TRB CDR3s more hydrophobic than those of CXCR3-negative naive cells.

The antigens these receptors bind are not known. The method, 5' RACE with UMI labels, was used to prepare the TRB cDNA libraries. TCRdb reanalyzed the 5' RACE reads and collapses them to one entry per CDR3 protein, without DNA. The sample includes some 150,000 distinct CDR3 sequences. Sequenced sample: naive CXCR3+ CD8+ T cells from blood. Subset specified: CD45RO-CCR7+CD27+CD95- naive CD8+ T cells expressing CXCR3 (TNR3+). These receptors were obtained from a human donor in good health. Some clones in this sample may be carry-over from other donors' samples.

The rearrangement joins TRBV2 to TRBJ2-7; absent DNA, TCRdb's TRBD1 call cannot be checked. The germline CDR1 and CDR2 sequences are SNHLY and FYNNEI. The CDR3 is made up of 14 amino acids. This chain's CDR3 is CASSEGTGFWEQYF. Supplemented by reference TRBV2 and TRBJ2-7, the full variable domain reads EPEVTQTPSHQVTQMGQEVILRCVPISNHLYFYWYRQILGQKVEFLVSFYNNEISEKSEIFDDQFSVERPDGSNFTLKIRSTKLEDSAMYFCASSEGTGFWEQYFGPGTRLTVT.

The chain joins TRBV27 to TRBJ2-7; TCRdb calls TRBD1, which cannot be checked without DNA. This CDR3 has 14 amino acids. The germline V gene has CDR1 MNHEY and CDR2 SMNVEV (reference sequence). The CDR3 loop is CASSLTGVDYEQYF.

Here the CDR3 reads CASSPWDGTDTQYF. The chain links TRBV14 to TRBJ2-3; with no DNA, the TCRdb D assignment of TRBD1 cannot be verified. Germline CDR1 reads SGHDN; CDR2 reads FVKESK. The CDR3 has 14 amino acids.

This CDR3 is CASSLGWGEVFLAGPYNEQFF. The rearrangement joins TRBV7-8 to TRBJ2-1; without DNA, the TCRdb call of TRBD1 cannot be checked. The CDR3 covers 21 residues. In germline, CDR1 is SGHVS, CDR2 FQNEAQ.

This sequence joins TRBV15 and TRBJ2-5; TCRdb's assignment of TRBD1 cannot be checked, as there is no DNA. From germline, CDR1 is LNHNV and CDR2 YYDKDF (reference sequence). The CDR3 has 14 amino acids. The chain's CDR3 is CATTRHPPKETQYF.

V is TRBV6-6 and J is TRBJ2-7; the D gene TCRdb calls, TRBD2, cannot be checked with no DNA. The CDR3 loop spans 15 amino acids. Germline values: CDR1 MNHNY, CDR2 SVGAGI (reference sequence). The CDR3 is CASSYSEGFPYEQYF.

V is TRBV5-5 and J is TRBJ2-7; absent DNA, TCRdb's TRBD2 call cannot be checked. CDR3 length equals 16 residues. CDR1 SGHKS and CDR2 YYEKEE come from the germline V gene (reference sequence). The chain's CDR3 is CASSLETSGRSYEQYF.

The V and J genes are TRBV3-1 and TRBJ2-1. The CDR3 runs 14 residues. Germline V CDR1 and CDR2: LGHDT, YNNKEL (reference sequence). CDR3: CASSQLDSYNEQFF.

The chain is built from TRBV6-5 and TRBJ2-2; the D call of TRBD2 rests on TCRdb alone, since no DNA is present to check it. The CDR3 length is 17 residues. CDR1 and CDR2 from the germline V gene are MNHEY and SVGAGI. CDR3 sequence: CASSFSPPERGGGELFF.

This chain links TRBV7-7 with TRBJ1-1. The CDR3 runs to 13 residues. Germline CDR1 is SSHAT and CDR2 is FNYEAQ (reference sequence). CDR3 region: CASSRTRDTEAFF.

V is TRBV7-8 and J is TRBJ2-1; lacking DNA, the TRBD2 call made by TCRdb goes unchecked. The CDR3 sequence is 17 residues long. Germline V gives CDR1 SGHVS, CDR2 FQNEAQ. This CDR3 is CASSLQWGLAGNNEQFF.

The chain carries TRBV5-1 and TRBJ2-5. The CDR3 loop spans 13 amino acids. Germline CDR1 SGHRS, CDR2 YFSETQ. The CDR3 loop is CASSLWYQETQYF.

The V gene is TRBV12-3 or TRBV12-4, the J gene TRBJ2-1; checking the TCRdb D call of TRBD1 is not possible without DNA. The CDR3 is 16 residues long. This CDR3 reads CASSLAPGTGRNEQFF.

This chain joins TRBV28 and TRBJ1-4; TCRdb's D gene call, TRBD1, goes unchecked for lack of DNA. The CDR3 is 14 residues long. Germline CDR1 is MDHEN and CDR2 is SYDVKM. The CDR3 spells CASSFRGINEKLFF.

The chain links TRBV7-7 to TRBJ2-2. The CDR3 covers 13 residues. From germline, CDR1 is SSHAT and CDR2 FNYEAQ (reference sequence). The chain's CDR3 is CASSLSRGGELFF.